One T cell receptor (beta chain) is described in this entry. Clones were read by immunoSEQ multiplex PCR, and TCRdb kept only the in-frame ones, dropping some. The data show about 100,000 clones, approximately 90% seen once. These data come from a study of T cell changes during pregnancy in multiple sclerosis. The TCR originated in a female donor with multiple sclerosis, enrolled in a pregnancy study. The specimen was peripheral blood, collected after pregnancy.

CDR3 in DNA: TGCGCCAGCAGCCTCAGGACCTATAATTCACCCCTCCACTTT. Translating gives CASSLRTYNSPLHF. The rearrangement uses TRBV5-1 and TRBJ1-6; D uncertain. CDR3 length equals 14 residues. Looked up from germline, CDR1 is SGHRS and CDR2 is YFSETQ. V shed 4 bases and J shed 2 bases, with 7 bases lying between them.